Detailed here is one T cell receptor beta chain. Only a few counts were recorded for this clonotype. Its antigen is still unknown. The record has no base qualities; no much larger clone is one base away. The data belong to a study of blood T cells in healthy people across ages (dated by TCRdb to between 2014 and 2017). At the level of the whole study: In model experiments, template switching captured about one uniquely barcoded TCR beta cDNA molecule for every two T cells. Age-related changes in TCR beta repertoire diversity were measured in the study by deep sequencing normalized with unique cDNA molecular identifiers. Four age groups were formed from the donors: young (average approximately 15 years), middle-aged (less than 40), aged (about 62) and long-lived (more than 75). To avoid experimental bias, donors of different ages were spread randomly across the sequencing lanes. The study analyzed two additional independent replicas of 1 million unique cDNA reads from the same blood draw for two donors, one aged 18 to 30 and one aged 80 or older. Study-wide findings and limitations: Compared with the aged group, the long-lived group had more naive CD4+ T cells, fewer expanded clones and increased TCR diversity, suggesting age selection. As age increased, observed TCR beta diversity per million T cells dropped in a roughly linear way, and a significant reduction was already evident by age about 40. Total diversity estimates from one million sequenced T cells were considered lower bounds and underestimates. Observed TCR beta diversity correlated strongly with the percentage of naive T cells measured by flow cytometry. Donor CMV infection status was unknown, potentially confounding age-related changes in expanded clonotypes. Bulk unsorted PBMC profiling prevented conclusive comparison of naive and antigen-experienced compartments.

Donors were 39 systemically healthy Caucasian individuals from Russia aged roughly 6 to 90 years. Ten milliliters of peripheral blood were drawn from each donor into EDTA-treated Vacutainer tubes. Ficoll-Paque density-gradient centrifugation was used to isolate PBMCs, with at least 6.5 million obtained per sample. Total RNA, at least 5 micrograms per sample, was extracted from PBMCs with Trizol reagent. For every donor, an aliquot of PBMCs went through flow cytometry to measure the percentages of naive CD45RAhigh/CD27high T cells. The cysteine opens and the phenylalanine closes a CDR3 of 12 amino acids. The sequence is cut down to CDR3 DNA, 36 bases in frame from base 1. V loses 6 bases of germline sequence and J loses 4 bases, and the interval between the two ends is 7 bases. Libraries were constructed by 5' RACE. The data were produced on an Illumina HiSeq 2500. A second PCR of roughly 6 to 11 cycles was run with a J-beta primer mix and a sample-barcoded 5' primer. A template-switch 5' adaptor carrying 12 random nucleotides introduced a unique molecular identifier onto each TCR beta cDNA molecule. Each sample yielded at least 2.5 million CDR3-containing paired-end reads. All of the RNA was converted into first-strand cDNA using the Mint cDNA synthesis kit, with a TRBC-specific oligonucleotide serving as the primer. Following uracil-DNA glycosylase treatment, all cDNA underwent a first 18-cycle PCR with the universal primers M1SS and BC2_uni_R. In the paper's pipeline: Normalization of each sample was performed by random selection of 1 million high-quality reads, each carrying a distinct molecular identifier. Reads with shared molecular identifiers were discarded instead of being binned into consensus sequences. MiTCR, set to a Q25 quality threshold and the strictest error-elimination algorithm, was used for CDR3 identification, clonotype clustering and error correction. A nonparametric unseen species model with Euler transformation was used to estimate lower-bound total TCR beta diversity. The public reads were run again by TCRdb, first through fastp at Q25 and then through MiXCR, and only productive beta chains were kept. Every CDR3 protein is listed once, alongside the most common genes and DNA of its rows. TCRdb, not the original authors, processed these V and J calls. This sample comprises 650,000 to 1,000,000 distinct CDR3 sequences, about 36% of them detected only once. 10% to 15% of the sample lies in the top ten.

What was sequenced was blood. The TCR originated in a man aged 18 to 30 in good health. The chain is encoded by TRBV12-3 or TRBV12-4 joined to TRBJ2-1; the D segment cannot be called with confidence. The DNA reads TGTGCCAGCAGGCCTAGTTACAATGAGCAGTTCTTC. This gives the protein CASRPSYNEQFF.